This T cell receptor (beta chain) appears in the sequencing data of a study of human T cells and chemical hapten exposure. TCRdb independently ran MiXCR on the RACE reads; one entry per CDR3 protein. Of 300,000 to 450,000 distinct CDR3 sequences listed, about 5.4% are singletons. The table lists this clonotype with many counts. The CDR3 totals 15 residues. Trimming removed 1 base at V and 7 bases at J, with 14 bases between. Germline-derived CDR1 and CDR2 are MGHRA and YSYEKL. Time point denoted: pre-sensitization, week 0. Treatment described: therapeutic diphenylcyclopropenone sensitization with weekly scalp DPC.

This sequence originates from a woman between 18 and 30 years old with alopecia areata. Some clones in this sample may be carry-over from other donors' samples. Sequencing was performed on whole blood, taken in connection with sensitization to the hapten diphenylcyclopropenone (DPC). This chain links TRBV4-1 with TRBJ2-1; D is ambiguous. CDR3 sequence reads: CASSQAFTTRNEQFF. The CDR3 nucleotides are TGCGCCAGCAGCCAAGCCTTCACGACCAGGAATGAGCAGTTCTTC.